This note documents a single T cell receptor (beta chain) sequence. These data come from a study of PD-L1 blockade in urothelial cancer. About the study: About 90% of the roughly 29 patients comprised males who had bladder-origin urothelial cancer. Blood was tested 3 weeks (second dose) and 6 weeks into treatment.

Time point indicated: peripheral blood 6 weeks after treatment start. Measured with immunoSEQ multiplex PCR; TCRdb has only the in-frame clones, and not every one. The table has about 120,000 clones, around nine tenths seen once; the top ten hold more than 1.5%. The sample here was PBMCs, taken around atezolizumab (anti-PD-L1) treatment. This clonotype originated in a man aged 60 to 75 with urothelial cancer.

The CDR3 loop reads CASSPTSGNSPLHF. The CDR3, as DNA: TGCGCCAGCAGCCCAACATCGGGGAATTCACCCCTCCACTTT. The chain is built from TRBV4-3 and TRBJ1-6; D call uncertain. V was shortened by 4 bases and J by 7 bases, with 11 bases between the two germline ends. This CDR3 is 14 amino acids long. Germline assignment: CDR1 LGHNA and CDR2 YSLEER.